This T cell receptor beta chain derives from a study of T cells in Graves' hyperthyroidism and ophthalmopathy. The investigators amplified TCR beta CDR3 regions from RNA transcripts. HTBI primers drove first-round RT-PCR of the TCR CDR3. MiXCR was run by TCRdb on the multiplex PCR reads, yielding one entry per CDR3 protein. The sample has roughly 400,000 distinct CDR3 sequences, about an eighth seen once; the top ten hold around 28%. A Clinical Activity Score of at least 3, a NOSPECS grade of at least 4 and a duration under 3 months were recorded in the ophthalmopathy patients. Patients showing uncontrolled infection, other autoimmune disease, pregnancy or lactation were ineligible. This clonotype was counted only a few times. CDR3 length: 15 amino acids. J lost 7 bases, V lost 4 bases, and 8 bases had no gene match. The germline V gene encodes CDR1 MDHEN and CDR2 SYDVKM.

Sequencing input: blood. This chain joins TRBV28 and TRBJ2-2, with 8 bases aligning to TRBD1. The origin of this receptor is a man aged 45-65 years with Graves' ophthalmopathy. In DNA, the CDR3 is TGTGCCAGCAGTTCCAACAGGGGGGAGGACGGGGAGCTGTTTTTT. Its protein product is CASSSNRGEDGELFF.